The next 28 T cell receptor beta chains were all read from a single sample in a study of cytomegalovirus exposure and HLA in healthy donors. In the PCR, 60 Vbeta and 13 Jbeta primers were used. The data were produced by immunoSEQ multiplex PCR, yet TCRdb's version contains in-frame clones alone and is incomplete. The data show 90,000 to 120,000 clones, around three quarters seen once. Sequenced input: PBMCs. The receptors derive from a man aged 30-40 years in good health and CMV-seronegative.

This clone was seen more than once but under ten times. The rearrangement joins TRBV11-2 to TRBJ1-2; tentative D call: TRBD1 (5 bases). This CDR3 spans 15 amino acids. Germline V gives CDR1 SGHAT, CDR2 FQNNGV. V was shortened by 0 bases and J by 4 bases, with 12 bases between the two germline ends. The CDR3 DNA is TGTGCCAGCAGCTTAGATTTGGCAGGGATCTATGGCTACACCTTC. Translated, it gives CASSLDLAGIYGYTF.

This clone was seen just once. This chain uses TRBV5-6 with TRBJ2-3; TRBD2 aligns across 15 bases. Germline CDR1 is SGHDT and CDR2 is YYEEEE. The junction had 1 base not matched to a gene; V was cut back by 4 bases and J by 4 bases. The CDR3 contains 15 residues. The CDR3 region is CASSRTSGGADTQYF. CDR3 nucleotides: TGTGCCAGCAGCCGGACTAGCGGGGGGGCAGATACGCAGTATTTT. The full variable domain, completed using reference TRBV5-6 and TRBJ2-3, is DAGVTQSPTHLIKTRGQQVTLRCSPKSGHDTVSWYQQALGQGPQFIFQYYEEEERQRGNFPDRFSGHQFPNYSSELNVNALLLGDSALYLCASSRTSGGADTQYFGPGTRLTVL.

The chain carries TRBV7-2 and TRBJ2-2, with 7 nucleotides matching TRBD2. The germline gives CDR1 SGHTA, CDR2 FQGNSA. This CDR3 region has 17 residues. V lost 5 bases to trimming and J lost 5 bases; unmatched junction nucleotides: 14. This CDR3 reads CASSRSGFVGLTGELFF. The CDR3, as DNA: TGTGCCAGCAGCCGTAGCGGGTTTGTAGGGTTGACCGGGGAGCTGTTTTTT.

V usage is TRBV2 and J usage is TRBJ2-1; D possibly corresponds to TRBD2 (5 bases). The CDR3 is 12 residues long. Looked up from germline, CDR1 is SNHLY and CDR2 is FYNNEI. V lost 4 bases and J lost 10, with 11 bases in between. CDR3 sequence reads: CASSVGRGEQFF. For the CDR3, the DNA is TGTGCCAGCAGTGTGGGGAGAGGGGAGCAGTTCTTC.

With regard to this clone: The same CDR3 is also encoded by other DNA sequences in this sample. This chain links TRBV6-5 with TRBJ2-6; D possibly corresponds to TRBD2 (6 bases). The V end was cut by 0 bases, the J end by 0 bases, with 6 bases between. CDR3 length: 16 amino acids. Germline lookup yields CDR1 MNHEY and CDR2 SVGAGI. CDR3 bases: TGTGCCAGCAGTTACTCGGGGGGCTCTGGGGCCAACGTCCTGACTTTC. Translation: CASSYSGGSGANVLTF.

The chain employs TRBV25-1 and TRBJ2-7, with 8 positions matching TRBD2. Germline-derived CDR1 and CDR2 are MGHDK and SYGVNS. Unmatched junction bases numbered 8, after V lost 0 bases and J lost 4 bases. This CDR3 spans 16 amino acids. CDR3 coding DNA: TGTGCCAGCAGTGAATATTTAGGCGGGAGGACGTACGAGCAGTACTTC. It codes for CASSEYLGGRTYEQYF.

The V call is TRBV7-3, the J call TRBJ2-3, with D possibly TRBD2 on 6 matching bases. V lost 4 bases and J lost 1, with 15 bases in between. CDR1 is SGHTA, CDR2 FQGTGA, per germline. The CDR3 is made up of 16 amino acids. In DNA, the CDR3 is TGTGCCAGCAGCTCCTCAAGCGGGTTAGGCACAGATACGCAGTATTTT. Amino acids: CASSSSSGLGTDTQYF.

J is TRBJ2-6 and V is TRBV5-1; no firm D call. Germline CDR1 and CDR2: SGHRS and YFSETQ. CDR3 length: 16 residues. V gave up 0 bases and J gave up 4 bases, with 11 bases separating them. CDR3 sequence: CASSLAPGSGANVLTF. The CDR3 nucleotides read TGCGCCAGCAGCTTGGCTCCAGGTTCGGGGGCCAACGTCCTGACTTTC.

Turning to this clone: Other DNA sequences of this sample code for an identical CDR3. Here the CDR3 reads CASSVGASGSGETQYF. The CDR3, as DNA: TGTGCCAGCAGCGTAGGAGCTAGCGGGAGCGGCGAGACCCAGTACTTC. This rearrangement joins TRBV9 to TRBJ2-5; TRBD2 agrees at 10 bases. The CDR3 is made up of 16 amino acids. Germline CDR1 SGDLS, CDR2 YYNGEE. Trimming removed 0 bases from V and 5 bases from J; junction bases left unmatched: 7.

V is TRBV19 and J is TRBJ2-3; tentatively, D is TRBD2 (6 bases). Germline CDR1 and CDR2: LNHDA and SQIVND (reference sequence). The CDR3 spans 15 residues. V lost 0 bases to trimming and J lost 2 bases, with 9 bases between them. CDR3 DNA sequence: TGTGCCAGTAGTATAGAGGCGGGGAACACAGATACGCAGTATTTT. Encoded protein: CASSIEAGNTDTQYF.

The DNA for the CDR3 is TGCGCCAGCAGCCAAACCAACAGGAACCAGCTTATCTATGGCTACACCTTC. It yields the protein CASSQTNRNQLIYGYTF. This chain links TRBV4-1 with TRBJ1-2; D perhaps matches TRBD1 (5 bases). CDR1 and CDR2 from the germline V gene are MGHRA and YSYEKL. Trimming removed 2 bases from V and 4 bases from J, with 20 bases in between. CDR3 length: 17 residues.

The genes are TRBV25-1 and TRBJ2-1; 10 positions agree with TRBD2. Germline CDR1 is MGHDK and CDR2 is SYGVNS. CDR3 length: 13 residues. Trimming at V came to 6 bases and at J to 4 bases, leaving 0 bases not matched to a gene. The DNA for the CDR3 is TGTGCCAGCAGACTAGCGGGGTACAATGAGCAGTTCTTC. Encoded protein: CASRLAGYNEQFF.

The CDR3 bases are TGTGCCAGCAGCAATTGTAGCGGGAGCTACAATGAGCAGTTCTTC. Amino acids: CASSNCSGSYNEQFF. V usage is TRBV21-1 and J usage is TRBJ2-1; the table calls TRBD2, which could not be checked here. TRBV21-1 is an annotated pseudogene. CDR3 length: 15 amino acids.

CDR3 in amino acids: CASSQPTQLAGKAYEQYF. CDR3 DNA sequence: TGCGCCAGCAGCCAGCCAACTCAACTAGCGGGCAAGGCCTACGAGCAGTACTTC. The V call is TRBV4-1, the J call TRBJ2-7, with 9 bases that match TRBD2. Germline V lookup: CDR1 MGHRA, CDR2 YSYEKL. The ends lost 3 bases at V and 2 bases at J; junction bases unmatched: 14. This CDR3 has 18 amino acids.

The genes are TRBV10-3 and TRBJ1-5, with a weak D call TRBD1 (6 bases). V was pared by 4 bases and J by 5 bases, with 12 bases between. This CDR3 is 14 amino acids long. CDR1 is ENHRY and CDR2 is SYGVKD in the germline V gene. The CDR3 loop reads CAISAQGVDQPQHF. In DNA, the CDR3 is TGTGCCATCAGTGCACAGGGCGTGGATCAGCCCCAGCATTTT.

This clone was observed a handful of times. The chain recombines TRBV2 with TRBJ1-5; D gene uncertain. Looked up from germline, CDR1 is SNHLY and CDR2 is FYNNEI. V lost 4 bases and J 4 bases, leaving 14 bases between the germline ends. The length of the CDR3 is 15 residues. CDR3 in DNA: TGTGCCAGCAGTGTAGAGGCAGAACTGAATCAGCCCCAGCATTTT. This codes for CASSVEAELNQPQHF.

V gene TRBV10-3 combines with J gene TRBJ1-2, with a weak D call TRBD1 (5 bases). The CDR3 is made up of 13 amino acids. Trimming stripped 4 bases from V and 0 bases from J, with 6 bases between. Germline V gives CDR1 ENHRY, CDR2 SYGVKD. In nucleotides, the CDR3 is TGTGCCATCAGTGCGGGGGCTAACTATGGCTACACCTTC. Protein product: CAISAGANYGYTF.

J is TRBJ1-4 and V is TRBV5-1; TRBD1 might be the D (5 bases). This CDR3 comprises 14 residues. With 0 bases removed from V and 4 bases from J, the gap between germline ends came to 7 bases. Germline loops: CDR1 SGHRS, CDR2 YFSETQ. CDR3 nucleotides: TGCGCCAGCAGCTTGGGACAGCGTAATGAAAAACTGTTTTTT. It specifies CASSLGQRNEKLFF. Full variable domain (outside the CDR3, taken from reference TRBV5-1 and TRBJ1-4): KAGVTQTPRYLIKTRGQQVTLSCSPISGHRSVSWYQQTPGQGLQFLFEYFSETQRNKGNFPGRFSGRQFSNSRSEMNVSTLELGDSALYLCASSLGQRNEKLFFGSGTQLSVL.

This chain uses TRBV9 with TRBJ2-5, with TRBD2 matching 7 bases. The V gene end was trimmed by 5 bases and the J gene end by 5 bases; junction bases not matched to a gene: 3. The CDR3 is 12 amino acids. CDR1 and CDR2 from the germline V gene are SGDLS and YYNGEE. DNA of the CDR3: TGTGCCAGCAGGGGGGAGGGTGAGACCCAGTACTTC. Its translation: CASRGEGETQYF.

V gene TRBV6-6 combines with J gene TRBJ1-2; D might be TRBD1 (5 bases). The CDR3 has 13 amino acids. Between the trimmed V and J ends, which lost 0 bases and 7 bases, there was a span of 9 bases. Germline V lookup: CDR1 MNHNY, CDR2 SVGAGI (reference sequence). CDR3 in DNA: TGTGCCAGCAGTTACTCGAGCGGGGCTGGCTACACCTTC. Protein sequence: CASSYSSGAGYTF.

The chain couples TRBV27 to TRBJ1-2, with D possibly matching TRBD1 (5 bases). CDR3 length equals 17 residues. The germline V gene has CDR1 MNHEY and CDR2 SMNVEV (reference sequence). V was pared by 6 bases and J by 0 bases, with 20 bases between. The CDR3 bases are TGTGCCAGCAGCCCCACGTACACGACAGTAGCTAACTATGGCTACACCTTC. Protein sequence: CASSPTYTTVANYGYTF.

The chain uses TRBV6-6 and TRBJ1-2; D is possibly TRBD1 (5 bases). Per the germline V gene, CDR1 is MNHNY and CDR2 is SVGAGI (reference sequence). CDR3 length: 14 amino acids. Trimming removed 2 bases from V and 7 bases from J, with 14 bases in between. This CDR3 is CASSYKWTLSGYTF. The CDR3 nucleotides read TGTGCCAGCAGTTACAAGTGGACACTTAGTGGCTACACCTTC.

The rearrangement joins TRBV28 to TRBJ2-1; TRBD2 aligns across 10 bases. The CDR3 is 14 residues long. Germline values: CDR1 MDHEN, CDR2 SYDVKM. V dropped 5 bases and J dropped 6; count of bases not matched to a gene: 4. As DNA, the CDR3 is TGTGCCAGCAGTCCGGGACTAGCGAGCAATGAGCAGTTCTTC. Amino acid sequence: CASSPGLASNEQFF.

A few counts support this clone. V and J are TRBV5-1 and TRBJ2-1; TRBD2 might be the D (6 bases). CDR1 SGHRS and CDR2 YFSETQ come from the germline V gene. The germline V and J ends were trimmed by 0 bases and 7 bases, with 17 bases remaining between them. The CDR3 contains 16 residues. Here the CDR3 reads CASSLGTTGVGNEQFF. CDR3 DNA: TGCGCCAGCAGCTTGGGGACTACCGGCGTGGGGAATGAGCAGTTCTTC.

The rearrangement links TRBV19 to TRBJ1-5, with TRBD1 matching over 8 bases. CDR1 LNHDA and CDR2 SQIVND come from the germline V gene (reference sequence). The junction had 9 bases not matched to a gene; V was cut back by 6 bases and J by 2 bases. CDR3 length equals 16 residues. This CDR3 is CASRTDRDLRNQPQHF. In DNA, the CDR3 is TGTGCCAGTAGGACGGACAGGGACCTTCGCAATCAGCCCCAGCATTTT.

The CDR3 loop is CASSSYRANTGELFF. CDR3 in DNA: TGTGCCAGCAGTTCATACAGGGCGAACACCGGGGAGCTGTTTTTT. The chain joins TRBV28 to TRBJ2-2, with D perhaps TRBD1 (6 bases). The CDR3 is 15 residues long. Trimming took 4 bases from V and 0 from J, leaving 9 bases between them. Germline CDR1 is MDHEN and CDR2 is SYDVKM.

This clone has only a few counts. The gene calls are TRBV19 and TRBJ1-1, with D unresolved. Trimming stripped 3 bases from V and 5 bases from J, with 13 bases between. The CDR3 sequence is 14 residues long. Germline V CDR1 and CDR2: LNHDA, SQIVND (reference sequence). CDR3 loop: CASSISTGETEAFF. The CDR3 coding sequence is TGTGCCAGTAGTATTTCAACGGGTGAGACTGAAGCTTTCTTT.

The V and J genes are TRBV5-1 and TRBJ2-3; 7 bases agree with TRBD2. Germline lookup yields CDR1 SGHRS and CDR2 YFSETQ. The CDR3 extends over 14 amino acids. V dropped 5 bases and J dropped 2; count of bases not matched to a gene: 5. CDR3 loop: CASRERGNTDTQYF. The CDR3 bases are TGCGCCAGCAGGGAGCGGGGAAACACAGATACGCAGTATTTT.